This T cell receptor beta chain was identified during a study of shared clonotypes between healthy human individuals. Study in general: Three plates were used per donor for CD4 naive, three for CD4 memory, two for CD8 naive and one for CD8 memory.

Profiling relied on immunoSEQ multiplex PCR, and the TCRdb table lists in-frame clones only, not all of them. The sample consists of about 2 million clones, 85% to 95% of them appearing once. CDR3 length: 17 amino acids. The V gene's germline CDR1 is SGHRS and CDR2 YFSETQ. V shed 0 bases and J 0 bases; nucleotides not matched to a gene: 6. The specimen was naive CD4+ T cells sorted from blood. Described subset: CD45RA+ positively selected. J is TRBJ2-3 and V is TRBV5-1; 8 bases agree with TRBD1. The sequence was obtained from a man between 18 and 29 years old in good health. For the CDR3, the DNA is TGCGCCAGCAGCTTGGCTACAGGGGGACTTAGCACAGATACGCAGTATTTT. Its protein is CASSLATGGLSTDTQYF.